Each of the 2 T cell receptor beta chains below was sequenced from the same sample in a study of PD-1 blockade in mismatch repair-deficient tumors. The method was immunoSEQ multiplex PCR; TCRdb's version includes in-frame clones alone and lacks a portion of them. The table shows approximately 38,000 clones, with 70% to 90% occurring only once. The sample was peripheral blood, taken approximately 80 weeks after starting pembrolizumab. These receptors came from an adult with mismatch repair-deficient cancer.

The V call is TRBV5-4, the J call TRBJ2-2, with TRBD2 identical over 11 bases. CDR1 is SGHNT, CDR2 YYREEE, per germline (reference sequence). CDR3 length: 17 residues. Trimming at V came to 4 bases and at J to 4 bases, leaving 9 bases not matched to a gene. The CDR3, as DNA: TGTGCCAGCAGCCCTAAATCCGGGACTAGCGGCACCGGGGAGCTGTTTTTT. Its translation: CASSPKSGTSGTGELFF.

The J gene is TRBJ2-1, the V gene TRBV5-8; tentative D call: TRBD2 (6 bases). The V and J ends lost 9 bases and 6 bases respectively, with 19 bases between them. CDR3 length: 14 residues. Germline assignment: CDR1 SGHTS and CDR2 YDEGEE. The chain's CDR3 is CATGRGFSGNEQFF. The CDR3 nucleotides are TGTGCCACCGGGAGAGGGTTTTCGGGCAATGAGCAGTTCTTC. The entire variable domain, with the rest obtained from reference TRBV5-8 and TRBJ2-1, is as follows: EAGVTQSPTHLIKTRGQQATLRCSPISGHTSVYWYQQALGLGLQFLLWYDEGEERNRGNFPPRFSGRQFPNYSSELNVNALELEDSALYLCATGRGFSGNEQFFGPGTRLTVL.